This T cell receptor (beta chain) is drawn from a study of T cell changes during pregnancy in multiple sclerosis. This table comes from immunoSEQ multiplex PCR, and its TCRdb copy is limited to in-frame clones, with some not included. Of about 81,000 clones in the sample, about 95% were seen once. The germline CDR1 and CDR2 sequences are SGHVS and FQNEAQ. V shed 5 bases, J shed 4 bases, and the junction held 8 bases outside the gene matches. CDR3 length: 18 residues. V gene TRBV7-8 combines with J gene TRBJ2-2; 15 bases match TRBD2. This clonotype originated in a female donor with multiple sclerosis, enrolled in a pregnancy study. The sequences come from peripheral blood, collected in the third trimester of pregnancy. In nucleotides, the CDR3 is TGTGCCAGCAGCCTAAGGACTAGCGGGGGGGGTACCACCGGGGAGCTGTTTTTT. Amino acid sequence: CASSLRTSGGGTTGELFF.